Listed here are 5 T cell receptor beta chains from one sample, sequenced in a study of cytotoxic CD8 clonotypes in ibrutinib-treated CLL. Assay used: immunoSEQ multiplex PCR; TCRdb lists only in-frame clones, some missing. This sample has over 45,000 clones; 50% to 60% occur once, and the top ten carry under 30%. The sequenced sample was PBMCs, obtained at disease progression, from a patient treated with ibrutinib. The source is a human donor with chronic lymphocytic leukemia.

The rearrangement links TRBV2 to TRBJ1-6; D may be TRBD1 (5 bases). V gave up 7 bases and J gave up 5 bases, with 15 bases separating them. The germline gives CDR1 SNHLY, CDR2 FYNNEI. The CDR3 covers 15 residues. The DNA of the CDR3 is TGTGCCAGCACCAGAGACGGGGGACATAATTCACCCCTCCACTTT. Its translation: CASTRDGGHNSPLHF.

The V gene is TRBV27, the J gene TRBJ1-1; no reliable D call. The CDR3 consists of 13 residues. Germline assignment: CDR1 MNHEY and CDR2 SMNVEV (reference sequence). Deletions cut 2 bases from V and 2 bases from J, with 6 bases between. CDR3: CASSLRANTEAFF. CDR3 DNA: TGTGCCAGCAGTTTAAGGGCTAACACTGAAGCTTTCTTT.

The chain joins TRBV5-1 to TRBJ2-6; 9 positions match TRBD1. In germline, CDR1 is SGHRS, CDR2 YFSETQ. This CDR3 spans 20 amino acids. J lost 0 bases, V lost 0 bases, and 10 bases had no gene match. CDR3 amino acids: CASSLGDGTGLGSGANVLTF. CDR3 sequence (DNA): TGCGCCAGCAGCTTGGGGGACGGGACAGGGCTCGGCTCTGGGGCCAACGTCCTGACTTTC.

This chain connects TRBV5-1 to TRBJ1-2; 10 bases align to TRBD1. Germline lookup yields CDR1 SGHRS and CDR2 YFSETQ. Trimming took 4 bases from V and 7 from J; bases not matched to a gene: 7. This CDR3 has 14 residues. This CDR3 is CASSPTGGEAGYTF. In nucleotides, the CDR3 is TGCGCCAGCAGCCCGACAGGGGGCGAGGCTGGCTACACCTTC.

This chain uses TRBV6-4 with TRBJ1-1; D call uncertain. The CDR3 loop spans 11 amino acids. The germline gives CDR1 MRHNA, CDR2 SNTAGT. Trimming shortened V by 2 bases and J by 9 bases, and 7 bases separated the two germline ends. The CDR3 DNA follows: TGTGCCAGCAGTGACGATAGGAAAGCTTTCTTT. Its protein is CASSDDRKAFF.